The rows below give T cell receptor beta chains drawn from one sample of a study of blood T cell repertoires in COVID-19. The data were produced by immunoSEQ multiplex PCR, yet TCRdb's version contains in-frame clones alone and is incomplete. The data show under 200,000 clones, about 83% seen once. The source material was peripheral blood. The receptors originated from a man in his forties or fifties who had recovered from COVID-19. Both conserved end residues are part of each CDR3. A D gene is named only where the DNA matches it firmly. Only some rows state a clone size, as once, few, many or a class for expanded clones.

d_call: -
clone_size: few
v_call: TRBV29-1
cdr3_length: 13
j_call: TRBJ2-1
cdr3_nt: TGCAGCGTTGATCCGGAGAACTACAATGAGCAGTTCTTC
cdr3_aa: CSVDPENYNEQFF

d_call: -
clone_size: few
v_call: TRBV30
cdr3_length: 12
j_call: TRBJ1-1
cdr3_nt: TGTGCCTGGAGCAGGAGGGTAAGAGAAGCTTTCTTT
cdr3_aa: CAWSRRVREAFF

d_call: TRBD1
clone_size: few
v_call: TRBV10-1
cdr3_length: 14
j_call: TRBJ1-1
cdr3_nt: TGCGCCAGCATTTCGACAGGGATGAACACTGAAGCTTTCTTT
cdr3_aa: CASISTGMNTEAFF

d_call: TRBD2
clone_size: -
v_call: TRBV10-3
cdr3_length: 14
j_call: TRBJ2-5
cdr3_nt: TGTGCCATCAGTGAAGGGACTAGCCTGGAGACCCAGTACTTC
cdr3_aa: CAISEGTSLETQYF

d_call: -
clone_size: -
v_call: TRBV7-2
cdr3_length: 15
j_call: TRBJ1-2
cdr3_nt: TGTGCCAGCAGCTTAGCGTTGGCGGCATACTATGGCTACACCTTC
cdr3_aa: CASSLALAAYYGYTF

d_call: -
clone_size: -
v_call: TRBV30
cdr3_length: 14
j_call: TRBJ1-6
cdr3_nt: TGTGCCTGGAGTGTTGGAGGGCCGGGGTCACCCCTCCACTTT
cdr3_aa: CAWSVGGPGSPLHF

d_call: TRBD2
clone_size: -
v_call: TRBV4-1
cdr3_length: 14
j_call: TRBJ2-7
cdr3_nt: TGCGCCAGCAGCCGTAGCGGGAGCAGCTACGAGCAGTACTTC
cdr3_aa: CASSRSGSSYEQYF

d_call: TRBD1
clone_size: few
v_call: TRBV5-4
cdr3_length: 15
j_call: TRBJ2-2
cdr3_nt: TGTGCCAGCAGCTCCCTGGACAGGGGGACCGGGGAGCTGTTTTTT
cdr3_aa: CASSSLDRGTGELFF

d_call: -
clone_size: -
v_call: TRBV7-2
cdr3_length: 16
j_call: TRBJ1-5
cdr3_nt: TGTGCCAGCAGTCCTCAGACTTCCCTTAGCAATCAGCCCCAGCATTTT
cdr3_aa: CASSPQTSLSNQPQHF

d_call: TRBD1
clone_size: -
v_call: TRBV19
cdr3_length: 14
j_call: TRBJ2-5
cdr3_nt: TGTGCCAGTAGTCCTAGGGACAGGGAAGAGACCCAGTACTTC
cdr3_aa: CASSPRDREETQYF

d_call: -
clone_size: -
v_call: TRBV2
cdr3_length: 15
j_call: TRBJ2-2
cdr3_nt: TGTGCCAGCAGTGCGAACACCCCCCAGACCGGGGAGCTGTTTTTT
cdr3_aa: CASSANTPQTGELFF

d_call: -
clone_size: medium-sized
v_call: TRBV2
cdr3_length: 12
j_call: TRBJ2-1
cdr3_nt: TGTGCCAGCAGTACAGGGGAGGATGAGCAGTTCTTC
cdr3_aa: CASSTGEDEQFF

d_call: -
clone_size: -
v_call: TRBV19
cdr3_length: 18
j_call: TRBJ1-5
cdr3_nt: TGTGCCAGTAAAACTTTTCTTGGATTAGACAGAAGGGATCAGCCCCAGCATTTT
cdr3_aa: CASKTFLGLDRRDQPQHF

d_call: TRBD2
clone_size: few
v_call: TRBV6-1
cdr3_length: 17
j_call: TRBJ2-7
cdr3_nt: TGTGCCAGCAGTGTTGGGACTAGCGGGCTTAGCTCCTACGAGCAGTACTTC
cdr3_aa: CASSVGTSGLSSYEQYF

d_call: -
clone_size: once
v_call: TRBV30
cdr3_length: 13
j_call: TRBJ1-2
cdr3_nt: TGTGCCTGGAGTAGAAGTTTGAATCGGGGCTACACCTTC
cdr3_aa: CAWSRSLNRGYTF

d_call: -
clone_size: -
v_call: TRBV5-6
cdr3_length: 13
j_call: TRBJ1-3
cdr3_nt: TGTGCCAGCAGCTTGGGGGGCATCGCGCACATATATTTT
cdr3_aa: CASSLGGIAHIYF

d_call: -
clone_size: -
v_call: TRBV18
cdr3_length: 13
j_call: TRBJ2-5
cdr3_nt: TGTGCCAGCTCACCGAGCCGGGAAGAGACCCAGTACTTC
cdr3_aa: CASSPSREETQYF

d_call: -
clone_size: -
v_call: TRBV30
cdr3_length: 12
j_call: TRBJ2-3
cdr3_nt: TGTGCCTGGAGCGGACAGTTCGATACGCAGTATTTT
cdr3_aa: CAWSGQFDTQYF

d_call: -
clone_size: -
v_call: TRBV21-1
cdr3_length: 17
j_call: TRBJ1-1
cdr3_nt: TGTGCCAGCAGCAAAGTGCGGGCCCTAGAATGGCACACTGAAGCTTTCTTT
cdr3_aa: CASSKVRALEWHTEAFF

d_call: -
clone_size: -
v_call: TRBV7-2
cdr3_length: 16
j_call: TRBJ2-2
cdr3_nt: TGTGCCAGCAGCTTAACCTCGGTCGAACAGGCGGGGGAGCTGTTTTTT
cdr3_aa: CASSLTSVEQAGELFF

d_call: -
clone_size: -
v_call: TRBV30
cdr3_length: 16
j_call: TRBJ1-5
cdr3_nt: TGTGCCTGGAGCGGCAGGGCGGCATTTAGCAATCAGCCCCAGCATTTT
cdr3_aa: CAWSGRAAFSNQPQHF

d_call: TRBD1
clone_size: -
v_call: TRBV7-2
cdr3_length: 16
j_call: TRBJ1-2
cdr3_nt: TGTGCCAGCAGTCGCCCCCGACAGGGCGCTAACTATGGCTACACCTTC
cdr3_aa: CASSRPRQGANYGYTF

d_call: TRBD1
clone_size: -
v_call: TRBV27
cdr3_length: 15
j_call: TRBJ2-5
cdr3_nt: TGTGCCAGCAGCCTGACAGGGTGGGGTCAAGAGACCCAGTACTTC
cdr3_aa: CASSLTGWGQETQYF

d_call: -
clone_size: -
v_call: TRBV18
cdr3_length: 14
j_call: TRBJ1-2
cdr3_nt: TGTGCCAGCCTCCGGGCAGGGCAGGGCTATGGCTACACCTTC
cdr3_aa: CASLRAGQGYGYTF

d_call: TRBD1
clone_size: -
v_call: TRBV24-1
cdr3_length: 21
j_call: TRBJ2-6
cdr3_nt: TGTGCCACCAGTGCGCATGGGAAATCGGGGACAGTGACCTCTGGGGCCAACGTCCTGACTTTC
cdr3_aa: CATSAHGKSGTVTSGANVLTF

d_call: -
clone_size: -
v_call: TRBV30
cdr3_length: 12
j_call: TRBJ2-3
cdr3_nt: TGTGCCTACGAACCCGGGGGAGATACGCAGTATTTT
cdr3_aa: CAYEPGGDTQYF

d_call: TRBD2
clone_size: -
v_call: TRBV24-1
cdr3_length: 14
j_call: TRBJ2-4
cdr3_nt: TGTGCCACCAGTACTAGCGGGATTGAAAACATTCAGTACTTC
cdr3_aa: CATSTSGIENIQYF

d_call: -
clone_size: -
v_call: TRBV5-4
cdr3_length: 14
j_call: TRBJ2-6
cdr3_nt: TGTGCCAGCCCCGAGGCCGATGGGGCCAACGTCCTGACTTTC
cdr3_aa: CASPEADGANVLTF